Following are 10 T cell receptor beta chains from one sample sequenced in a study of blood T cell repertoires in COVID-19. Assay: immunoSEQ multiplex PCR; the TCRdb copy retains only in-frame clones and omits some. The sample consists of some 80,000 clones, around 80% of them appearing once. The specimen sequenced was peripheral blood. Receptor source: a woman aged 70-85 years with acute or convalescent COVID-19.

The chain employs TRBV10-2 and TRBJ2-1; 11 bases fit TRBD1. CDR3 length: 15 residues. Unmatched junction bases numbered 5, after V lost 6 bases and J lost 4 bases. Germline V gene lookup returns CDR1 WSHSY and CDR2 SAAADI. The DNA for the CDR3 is TGCGCCAGCAGCGTGGGGACAGGGGGATACAATGAGCAGTTCTTC. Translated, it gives CASSVGTGGYNEQFF.

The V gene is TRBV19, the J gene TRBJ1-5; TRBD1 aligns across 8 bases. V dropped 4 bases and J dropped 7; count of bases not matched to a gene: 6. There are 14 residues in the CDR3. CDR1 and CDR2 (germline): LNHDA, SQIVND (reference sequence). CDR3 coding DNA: TGTGCCAGTAGTAAGACAGGGGAGGTCCAGCCCCAGCATTTT. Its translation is CASSKTGEVQPQHF.

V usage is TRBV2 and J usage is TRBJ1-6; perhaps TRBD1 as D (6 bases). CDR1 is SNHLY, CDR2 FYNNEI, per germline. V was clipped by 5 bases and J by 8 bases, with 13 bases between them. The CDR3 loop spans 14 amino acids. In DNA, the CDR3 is TGTGCCAGCAGTCAACAGGGTCGGGATTCACCCCTCCACTTT. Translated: CASSQQGRDSPLHF.

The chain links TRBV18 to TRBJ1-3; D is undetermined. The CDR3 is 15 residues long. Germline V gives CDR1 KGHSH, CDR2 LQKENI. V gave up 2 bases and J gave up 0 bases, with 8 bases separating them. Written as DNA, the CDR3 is TGTGCCAGCTCACCAGGTTCGAGCTCTGGAAACACCATATATTTT. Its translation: CASSPGSSSGNTIYF.

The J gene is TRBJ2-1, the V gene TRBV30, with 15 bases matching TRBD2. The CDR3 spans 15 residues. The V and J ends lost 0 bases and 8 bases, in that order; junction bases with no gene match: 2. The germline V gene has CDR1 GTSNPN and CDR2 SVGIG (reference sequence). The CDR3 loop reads CAWSVGLAGGDEQFF. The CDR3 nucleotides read TGTGCCTGGAGTGTAGGACTAGCGGGAGGGGATGAGCAGTTCTTC.

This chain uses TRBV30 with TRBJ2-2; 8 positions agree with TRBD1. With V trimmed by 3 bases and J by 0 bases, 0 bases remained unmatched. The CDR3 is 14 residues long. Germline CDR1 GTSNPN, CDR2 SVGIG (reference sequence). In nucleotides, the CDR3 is TGTGCCTGGAGGGACAGGGCGAACACCGGGGAGCTGTTTTTT. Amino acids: CAWRDRANTGELFF.

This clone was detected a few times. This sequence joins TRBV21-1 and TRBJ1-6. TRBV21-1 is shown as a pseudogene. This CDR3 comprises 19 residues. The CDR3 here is CASSKAAGGALGSGSPLHF. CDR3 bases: TGTGCCAGCAGCAAAGCCGCGGGGGGGGCGCTGGGCAGTGGTTCACCCCTCCACTTT.

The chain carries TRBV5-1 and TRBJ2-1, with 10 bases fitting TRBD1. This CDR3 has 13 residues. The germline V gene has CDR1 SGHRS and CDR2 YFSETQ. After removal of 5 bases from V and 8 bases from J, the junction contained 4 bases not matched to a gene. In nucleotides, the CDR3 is TGCGCCAGCAGAAGACAGGGGGCGGATGAGCAGTTCTTC. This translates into CASRRQGADEQFF.

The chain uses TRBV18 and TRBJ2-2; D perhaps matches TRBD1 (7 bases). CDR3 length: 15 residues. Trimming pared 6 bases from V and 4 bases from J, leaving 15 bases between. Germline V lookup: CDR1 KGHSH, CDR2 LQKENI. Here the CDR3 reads CASSPRRDSTGELFF. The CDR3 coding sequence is TGTGCCAGCTCCCCCCGGCGGGACAGCACCGGGGAGCTGTTTTTT. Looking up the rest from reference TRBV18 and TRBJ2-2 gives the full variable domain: NAGVMQNPRHLVRRRGQEARLRCSPMKGHSHVYWYRQLPEEGLKFMVYLQKENIIDESGMPKERFSAEFPKEGPSILRIQQVVRGDSAAYFCASSPRRDSTGELFFGEGSRLTVL.

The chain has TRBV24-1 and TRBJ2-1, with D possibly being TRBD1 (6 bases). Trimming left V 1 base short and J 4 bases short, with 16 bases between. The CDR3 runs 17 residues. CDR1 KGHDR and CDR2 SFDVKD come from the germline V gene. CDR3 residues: CATSDFRTASGYNEQFF. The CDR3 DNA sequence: TGTGCCACCAGTGATTTCAGGACAGCCTCGGGGTACAATGAGCAGTTCTTC.